Below, one T cell receptor beta chain is given with its context. This specimen belongs to a study of CD8 T cells in Susac syndrome. Isolation of CD8+ and CD4+ T cells was performed negatively, whereas enrichment of TEMRA cells was done by FACS. Germline CDR1 MNHEY, CDR2 SVGAGI. V lost 2 bases and J 7 bases, leaving 14 bases between the germline ends. The CDR3 runs to 14 residues. Random hexamers were used to reverse transcribe an amount of about 0.45 to 1 ug RNA. TCRdb passed the immunoSEQ multiplex PCR reads through MiXCR, listing each CDR3 protein once. There are 150,000 to 200,000 distinct CDR3 sequences in the sample; approximately 96% occur only once, and 0.093% lies in the top ten.

The source of this sequence is a human donor with multiple sclerosis. Input material: CD4+ T cells from PBMCs. The V call is TRBV6-5, the J call TRBJ2-5; D unclear. Written as DNA, the CDR3 is TGTGCCAGCAGTTACCCGGGTACCCCAGGGACCCAGTACTTC. Amino acids: CASSYPGTPGTQYF.